The TCR beta chain described here comes from a study of T cell responses to AZD1222 COVID-19 vaccine. In the case of this clone: As yet, its antigen is unknown.

Study findings and constraints: A mostly white British donor set with more females was recruited, and clonal diversity was possibly underestimated. Per reports, nearly half of all spike-specific TCRs target regions that are unmutated in variants. Spike-specific TCRs gained breadth and depth after people received two AZD1222 doses.

Germline-derived CDR1 and CDR2 are SGHVS and FQNEAQ. This CDR3 is 15 amino acids long. With V trimmed by 3 bases and J by 3 bases, 8 bases remained unmatched. Only in-frame clones appear in the TCRdb table, and some are missing; sequencing was by immunoSEQ multiplex PCR. The table shows 110,000 or so clones, with about 89% occurring only once. The specimen comprised peripheral blood, sampled 28 days after the second AZD1222 dose. The chain has TRBV7-8 and TRBJ2-7; TRBD2 matches at 7 bases. The clonotype originates from an adult who received the AZD1222 COVID-19 vaccine. CDR3 amino acids: CASSLASGSLYEQYF. The CDR3 nucleotides read TGTGCCAGCAGCTTGGCTAGCGGATCACTCTACGAGCAGTACTTC.